These 14 T cell receptor beta chains share one sample of origin, sequenced in a study of OX40 agonist ivuxolimab in advanced cancers. TCRdb's table, derived via immunoSEQ multiplex PCR, lists solely in-frame clones and lacks some. This table has roughly 17,000 clones, over 60% appearing once. The sequencing here drew on CD4+ or CD8+ T cells sorted from blood, taken in a trial of the OX40 agonist ivuxolimab. Receptors originate from an adult with an advanced solid tumor such as melanoma, head and neck, liver or kidney cancer.

The chain couples TRBV29-1 to TRBJ1-2, with 9 nucleotides matching TRBD1. Trimming removed 6 bases from V and 4 bases from J; junction bases left unmatched: 6. Germline loops: CDR1 SQVTM, CDR2 ANQGSEA. This CDR3 is built from 13 residues. The CDR3 region has the DNA TGCAGCGTATCCCGGGACAGGGTCTATGGCTACACCTTC. This translates into CSVSRDRVYGYTF.

V usage is TRBV10-3 and J usage is TRBJ2-1; the match to TRBD2 covers 12 bases. Germline assignment: CDR1 ENHRY and CDR2 SYGVKD. The length of the CDR3 is 13 residues. The V gene end was trimmed by 10 bases and the J gene end by 6 bases; junction bases not matched to a gene: 4. In DNA form, the CDR3 reads TGTGCCAGTCTAGCGGGAGGGGGCAATGAGCAGTTCTTC. It encodes CASLAGGGNEQFF.

The chain uses TRBV4-3 and TRBJ2-7; a possible D gene is TRBD2 (6 bases). Trimming took 0 bases from V and 2 from J, leaving 8 bases between them. The germline gives CDR1 LGHNA, CDR2 YSLEER. The CDR3 loop spans 14 amino acids. The CDR3 coding sequence is TGCGCCAGCAGCCAAGAGCGGGGTACCTACGAGCAGTACTTC. Translating it yields CASSQERGTYEQYF.

This clone was recorded only once. The V gene is TRBV30, the J gene TRBJ2-7; D gene unclear. Germline V lookup: CDR1 GTSNPN, CDR2 SVGIG (reference sequence). With 2 bases removed from V and 2 bases from J, the gap between germline ends came to 13 bases. This CDR3 has 14 amino acids. The CDR3 spells CAWSYGRNPYEQYF. The CDR3 region has the DNA TGTGCCTGGAGTTACGGCAGAAACCCCTACGAGCAGTACTTC. The whole variable domain, filled in from reference TRBV30 and TRBJ2-7, reads SQTIHQWPATLVQPVGSPLSLECTVEGTSNPNLYWYRQAAGRGLQLLFYSVGIGQISSEVPQNLSASRPQDRQFILSSKKLLLSDSGFYLCAWSYGRNPYEQYFGPGTRLTVT.

The chain joins TRBV9 to TRBJ1-1; tentatively, D is TRBD1 (5 bases). This CDR3 comprises 13 residues. CDR1 and CDR2 from the germline V gene are SGDLS and YYNGEE. V was trimmed by 2 bases and J by 7 bases, leaving 12 bases between them. For the CDR3, the DNA is TGTGCCAGCAGCGTGGGGGGAACAGATGAAGCTTTCTTT. Residues: CASSVGGTDEAFF. Variable domain in full (rest from reference TRBV9 and TRBJ1-1): DSGVTQTPKHLITATGQRVTLRCSPRSGDLSVYWYQQSLDQGLQFLIQYYNGEERAKGNILERFSAQQFPDLHSELNLSSLELGDSALYFCASSVGGTDEAFFGQGTRLTVV.

The chain joins TRBV7-9 to TRBJ2-7; no clear D. V was clipped by 3 bases and J by 5 bases, with 17 bases between them. Per germline, CDR1 SEHNR and CDR2 FQNEAQ (reference sequence). The CDR3 is made up of 15 amino acids. The CDR3 is CASSFISAAIDEQYF. The DNA of the CDR3 is TGTGCCAGCAGCTTCATTTCGGCTGCCATAGACGAGCAGTACTTC.

This clone was seen a few times. This chain connects TRBV7-6 to TRBJ2-1; maybe TRBD2 (6 bases). CDR3 length: 18 amino acids. V shed 2 bases and J shed 0 bases, with 17 bases lying between them. Germline V gene sequence: CDR1 SGHVS, CDR2 FNYEAQ. DNA for the CDR3: TGTGCCAGCAGCTTATTGTCCGGGGGAGTCTCCTCCTACAATGAGCAGTTCTTC. It yields the protein CASSLLSGGVSSYNEQFF.

The rearrangement uses TRBV7-6 and TRBJ2-5; D is possibly TRBD1 (5 bases). Germline CDR1 is SGHVS and CDR2 is FNYEAQ. The CDR3 contains 16 residues. Trimming took 8 bases from V and 1 from J, leaving 20 bases between them. The CDR3 spells CASSHSGRASQETQYF. In DNA, the CDR3 is TGTGCCAGCTCTCACTCTGGCAGGGCCTCCCAAGAGACCCAGTACTTC.

This chain links TRBV19 with TRBJ2-2, with 7 bases aligning to TRBD2. The CDR3 spans 13 residues. The germline CDR1 and CDR2 sequences are LNHDA and SQIVND (reference sequence). V shed 3 bases, J shed 6 bases, and the junction held 1 base outside the gene matches. The CDR3 nucleotides are TGTGCCAGTAGTATTGGGGGGGCCGGGGAGCTGTTTTTT. Protein sequence: CASSIGGAGELFF.

V gene TRBV2 combines with J gene TRBJ2-1; no definite D call. CDR1 is SNHLY, CDR2 FYNNEI, per germline. Trimming took off 6 bases at V and 6 bases at J, with 3 bases between the two ends. The CDR3 loop spans 10 amino acids. The DNA of the CDR3 is TGTGCCAGCAGGCGCAATGAGCAGTTCTTC. It specifies CASRRNEQFF.

The chain has TRBV5-1 and TRBJ1-2; 7 bases fit TRBD1. Germline V gene data show CDR1 as SGHRS and CDR2 as YFSETQ. The CDR3 consists of 19 residues. Trimming took 0 bases from V and 1 from J; bases not matched to a gene: 15. The CDR3 is CASSLAGDSLSKINYGYTF. The CDR3 nucleotides are TGCGCCAGCAGCTTGGCCGGGGACAGCCTATCTAAGATTAACTATGGCTACACCTTC. Filled out from reference TRBV5-1 and TRBJ1-2, the complete variable domain reads KAGVTQTPRYLIKTRGQQVTLSCSPISGHRSVSWYQQTPGQGLQFLFEYFSETQRNKGNFPGRFSGRQFSNSRSEMNVSTLELGDSALYLCASSLAGDSLSKINYGYTFGSGTRLTVV.

This clone was recorded a few times. This chain joins TRBV7-8 and TRBJ2-5; D unclear. The V gene lost 2 bases and the J gene lost 1 base, with 8 bases spanning the gap. The length of the CDR3 is 14 residues. Germline loops: CDR1 SGHVS, CDR2 FQNEAQ. The CDR3 nucleotides are TGTGCCAGCAGCTTACGGGCGTCCCAAGAGACCCAGTACTTC. Residues: CASSLRASQETQYF.

The chain is built from TRBV6-5 and TRBJ2-7, with 8 nucleotides matching TRBD2. Germline lookup yields CDR1 MNHEY and CDR2 SVGAGI. The CDR3 loop spans 16 amino acids. Trimming took 0 bases from V and 1 from J; bases not matched to a gene: 5. This CDR3 reads CASSYSAQRESYEQYF. DNA for the CDR3: TGTGCCAGCAGTTACTCCGCCCAGCGGGAGTCCTACGAGCAGTACTTC.

CDR3 in DNA: TGTGCCAGCAACGGGCTAGCGCCCTACAATGAGCAGTTCTTC. This sequence encodes CASNGLAPYNEQFF. The chain combines TRBV6-6 with TRBJ2-1, with a weak D call TRBD2 (6 bases). Looked up from germline, CDR1 is MNHNY and CDR2 is SVGAGI (reference sequence). V was cut by 7 bases and J by 2 bases, with 12 bases left in between. This CDR3 has 14 amino acids.